These 7 T cell receptor beta chains originate from one sample sequenced in a study of a mutant IDH1 vaccine in newly diagnosed glioma (dated by TCRdb to the early 2020s). What this sample's time point label stands for: baseline, week 1 (first vaccination visit). The sample's treatment or condition label, decoded: pre-vaccination baseline after standard-of-care therapy. Receptor libraries were prepared by the immunoSEQ multiplex PCR assay. The table comes from immuneACCESS by way of TCRdb, which keeps in-frame sequences with V and J called. Part of the clones is missing from these tables; in studies checked, under half for an unresolved V gene and the rest for unknown reasons. The sample includes roughly 99,000 clones, with approximately 90% observed a single time. In total, the top ten clones hold roughly 0.6% of the sample. Sequencing used PBMCs, obtained from a glioma patient treated with radiotherapy, temozolomide or both. These receptors were obtained from a woman between 45 and 60 years old with glioma.

The chain joins TRBV10-3 to TRBJ2-6, with D possibly being TRBD1 (6 bases). There are 14 residues in the CDR3. Trimming left V 4 bases short and J 3 bases short, with 7 bases between. CDR1 and CDR2 (germline): ENHRY, SYGVKD. The CDR3: CAISAGVGANVLTF. In DNA, the CDR3 is TGTGCCATCAGTGCAGGGGTTGGGGCCAACGTCCTGACTTTC.

The rearrangement uses TRBV5-1 and TRBJ1-4, with D possibly TRBD1 on 6 matching bases. CDR3 length: 14 amino acids. Per the germline V gene, CDR1 is SGHRS and CDR2 is YFSETQ. Trimming pared 3 bases from V and 5 bases from J, leaving 11 bases between. Here the CDR3 DNA reads TGCGCCAGCAGCTGGGGGGGCCAAAATGAAAAACTGTTTTTT. Its protein is CASSWGGQNEKLFF.

The CDR3: CASSPGLRRGYTF. The CDR3 bases are TGCGCCAGCAGCCCCGGGCTGAGAAGGGGCTACACCTTC. The J gene is TRBJ1-2, the V gene TRBV5-1; D remains ambiguous. V shed 4 bases and J shed 8 bases, with 15 bases lying between them. Germline V gene sequence: CDR1 SGHRS, CDR2 YFSETQ. This CDR3 is built from 13 residues.

This chain links TRBV28 with TRBJ2-7; D possibly corresponds to TRBD2 (6 bases). The CDR3 has 13 residues. From germline, CDR1 is MDHEN and CDR2 SYDVKM. The ends were cut back, 6 bases at V and 7 bases at J, with 16 bases in the middle. The CDR3 here is CASRWRDWREQYF. The CDR3 bases are TGTGCCAGCAGGTGGCGGGACTGGAGAGAGCAGTACTTC.

This clone was seen only once. J is TRBJ1-1 and V is TRBV28; D gene unclear. Looked up from germline, CDR1 is MDHEN and CDR2 is SYDVKM. The V and J ends lost 8 bases and 2 bases respectively, with 15 bases between them. There are 14 residues in the CDR3. In DNA form, the CDR3 reads TGTGCCAGCGGACTACCGACTCGTAACACTGAAGCTTTCTTT. Translation gives CASGLPTRNTEAFF.

This chain uses TRBV19 with TRBJ2-5; 9 nucleotides agree with TRBD2. The J call may not be correct, given that the DNA end is closer to TRBJ2-7. Per the germline V gene, CDR1 is LNHDA and CDR2 is SQIVND (reference sequence). This CDR3 has 13 residues. The CDR3 bases are TGTGCCAGTCAATTAGCGGGAGACTCCGAGCAGTACTTC. This translates into CASQLAGDSEQYF.

This clone has more than one count but fewer than ten. V is TRBV28 and J is TRBJ2-2, with unresolved D. The CDR3 has 13 amino acids. V lost 1 base, J lost 7 bases, and 7 bases lay in between. Per germline, CDR1 MDHEN and CDR2 SYDVKM. CDR3 loop: CASSLSEVGELFF. The CDR3 bases are TGTGCCAGCAGTTTATCAGAGGTCGGGGAGCTGTTTTTT.